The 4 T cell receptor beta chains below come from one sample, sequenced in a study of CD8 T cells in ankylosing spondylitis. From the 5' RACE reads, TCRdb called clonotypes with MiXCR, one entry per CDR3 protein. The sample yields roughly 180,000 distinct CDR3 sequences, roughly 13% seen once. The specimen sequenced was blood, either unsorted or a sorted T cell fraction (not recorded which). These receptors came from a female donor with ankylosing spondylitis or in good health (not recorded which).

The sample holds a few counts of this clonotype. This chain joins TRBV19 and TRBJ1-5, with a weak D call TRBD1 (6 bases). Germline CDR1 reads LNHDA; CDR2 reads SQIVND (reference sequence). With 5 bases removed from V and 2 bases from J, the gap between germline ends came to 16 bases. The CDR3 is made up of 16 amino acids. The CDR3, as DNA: TGTGCCAGTAGTGTTACAGGGACTCCGCGCAATCAGCCCCAGCATTTT. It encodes CASSVTGTPRNQPQHF.

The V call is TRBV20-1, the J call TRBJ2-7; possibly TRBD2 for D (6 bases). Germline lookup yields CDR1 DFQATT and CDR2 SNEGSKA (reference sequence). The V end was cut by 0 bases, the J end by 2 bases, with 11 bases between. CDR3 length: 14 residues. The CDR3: CSARDVAGTYEQYF. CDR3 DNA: TGCAGTGCTAGAGATGTGGCGGGGACCTACGAGCAGTACTTC.

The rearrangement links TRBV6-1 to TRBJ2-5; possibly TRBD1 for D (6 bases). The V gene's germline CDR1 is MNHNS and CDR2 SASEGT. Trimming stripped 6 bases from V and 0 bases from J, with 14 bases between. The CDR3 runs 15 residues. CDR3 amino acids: CASSQTTGHQETQYF. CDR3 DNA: TGTGCCAGCAGCCAAACTACAGGGCACCAAGAGACCCAGTACTTC.

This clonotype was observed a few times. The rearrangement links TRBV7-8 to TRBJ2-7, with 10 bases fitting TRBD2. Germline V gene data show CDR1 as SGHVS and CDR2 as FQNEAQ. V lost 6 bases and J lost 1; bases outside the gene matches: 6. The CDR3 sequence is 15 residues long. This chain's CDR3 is CASRVAGGTSYEQYF. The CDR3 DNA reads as TGTGCCAGCAGAGTAGCGGGAGGAACGTCCTACGAGCAGTACTTC.